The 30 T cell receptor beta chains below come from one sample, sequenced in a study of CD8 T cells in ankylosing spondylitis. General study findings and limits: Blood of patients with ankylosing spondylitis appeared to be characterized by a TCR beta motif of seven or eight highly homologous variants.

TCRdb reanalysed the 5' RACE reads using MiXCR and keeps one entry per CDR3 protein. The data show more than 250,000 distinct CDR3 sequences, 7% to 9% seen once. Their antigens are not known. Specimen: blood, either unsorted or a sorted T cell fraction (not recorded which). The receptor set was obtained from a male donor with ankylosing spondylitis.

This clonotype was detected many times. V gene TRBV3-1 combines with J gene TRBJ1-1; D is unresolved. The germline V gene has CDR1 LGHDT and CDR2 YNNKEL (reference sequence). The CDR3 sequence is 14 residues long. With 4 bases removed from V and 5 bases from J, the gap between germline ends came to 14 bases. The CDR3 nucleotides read TGTGCCAGCAGCCGAGAAGCGGGAGGAACTGAAGCTTTCTTT. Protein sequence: CASSREAGGTEAFF. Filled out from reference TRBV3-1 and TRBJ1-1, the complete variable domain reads DTAVSQTPKYLVTQMGNDKSIKCEQNLGHDTMYWYKQDSKKFLKIMFSYNNKELIINETVPNRFSPKSPDKAHLNLHINSLELGDSAVYFCASSREAGGTEAFFGQGTRLTVV.

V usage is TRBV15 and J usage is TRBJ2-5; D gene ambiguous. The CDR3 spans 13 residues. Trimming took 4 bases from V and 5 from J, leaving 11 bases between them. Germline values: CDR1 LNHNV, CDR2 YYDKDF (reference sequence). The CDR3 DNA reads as TGTGCCACCAGCATCCGTTTCAGGGAGACCCAGTACTTC. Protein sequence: CATSIRFRETQYF.

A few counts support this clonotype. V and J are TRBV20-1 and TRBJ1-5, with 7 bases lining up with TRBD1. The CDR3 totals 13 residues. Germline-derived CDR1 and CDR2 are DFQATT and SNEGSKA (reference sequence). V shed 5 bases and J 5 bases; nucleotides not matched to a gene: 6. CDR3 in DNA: TGCAGTGCTGCCACAGGGGTAGATCAGCCCCAGCATTTT. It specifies CSAATGVDQPQHF.

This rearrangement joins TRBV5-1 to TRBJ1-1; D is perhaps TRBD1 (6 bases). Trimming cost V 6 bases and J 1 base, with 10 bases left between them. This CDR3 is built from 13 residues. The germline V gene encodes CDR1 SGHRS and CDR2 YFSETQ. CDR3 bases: TGCGCCAGCAACCCAGGGGAGAACACTGAAGCTTTCTTT. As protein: CASNPGENTEAFF.

The CDR3 spells CASRTEAFF. The CDR3 bases are TGTGCCAGCCGGACTGAAGCTTTCTTT. V and J are TRBV2 and TRBJ1-1; D remains ambiguous. Trimming took 8 bases from V and 5 from J, leaving 3 bases between them. The CDR3 extends over 9 amino acids. CDR1 is SNHLY and CDR2 is FYNNEI in the germline V gene.

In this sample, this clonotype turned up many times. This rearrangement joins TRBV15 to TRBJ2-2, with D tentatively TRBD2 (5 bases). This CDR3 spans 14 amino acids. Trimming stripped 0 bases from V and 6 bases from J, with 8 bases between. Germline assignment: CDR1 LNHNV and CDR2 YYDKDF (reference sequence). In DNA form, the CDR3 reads TGTGCCACCAGCAGAGATCTGGGAGCCGGGGAGCTGTTTTTT. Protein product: CATSRDLGAGELFF.

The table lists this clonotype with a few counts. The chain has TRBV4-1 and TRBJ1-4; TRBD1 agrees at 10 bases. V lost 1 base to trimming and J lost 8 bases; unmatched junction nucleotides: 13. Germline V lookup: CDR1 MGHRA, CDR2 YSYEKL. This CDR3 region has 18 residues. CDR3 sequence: CASSQGPGTGERREKLFF. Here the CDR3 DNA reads TGCGCCAGCAGCCAAGGCCCCGGGACAGGGGAAAGGAGGGAAAAACTGTTTTTT.

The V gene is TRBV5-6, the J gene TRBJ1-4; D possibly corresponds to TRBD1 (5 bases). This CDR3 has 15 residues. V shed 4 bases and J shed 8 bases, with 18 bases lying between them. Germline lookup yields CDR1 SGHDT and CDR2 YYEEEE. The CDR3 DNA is TGTGCCAGCAGCCCGGGGCCTCGGGGGGTCGAAAAACTGTTTTTT. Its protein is CASSPGPRGVEKLFF.

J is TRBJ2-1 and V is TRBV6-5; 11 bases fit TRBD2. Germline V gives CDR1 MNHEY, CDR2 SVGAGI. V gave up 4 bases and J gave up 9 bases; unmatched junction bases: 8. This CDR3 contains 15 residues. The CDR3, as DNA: TGTGCCAGCAGTTCCGAACTAGCGGGGGCGACTGAGCAGTTCTTC. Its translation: CASSSELAGATEQFF.

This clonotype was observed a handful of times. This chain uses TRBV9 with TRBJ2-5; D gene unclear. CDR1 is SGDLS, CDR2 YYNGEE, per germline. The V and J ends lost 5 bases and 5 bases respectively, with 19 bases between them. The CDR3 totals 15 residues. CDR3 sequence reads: CASSEGPGERETQYF. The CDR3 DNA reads TGTGCCAGCAGTGAAGGACCGGGTGAGAGGGAGACCCAGTACTTC.

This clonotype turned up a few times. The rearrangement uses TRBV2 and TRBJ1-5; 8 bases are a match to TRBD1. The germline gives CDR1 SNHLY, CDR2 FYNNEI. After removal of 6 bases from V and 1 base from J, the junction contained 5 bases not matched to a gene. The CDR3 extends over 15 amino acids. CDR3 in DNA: TGTGCCAGCAGACTAGGACAGGGAAGCAATCAGCCCCAGCATTTT. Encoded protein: CASRLGQGSNQPQHF.

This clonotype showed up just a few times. The CDR3: CASSLAYGTSGGSYEQYF. The CDR3 region has the DNA TGCGCCAGCAGCTTGGCCTACGGGACTAGCGGGGGATCCTACGAGCAGTACTTC. V gene TRBV5-1 combines with J gene TRBJ2-7; 14 bases are a match to TRBD2. The J segment lost 1 base and the V segment lost 0 bases, leaving 6 bases of the junction unmatched. The germline V gene has CDR1 SGHRS and CDR2 YFSETQ. This CDR3 spans 18 amino acids.

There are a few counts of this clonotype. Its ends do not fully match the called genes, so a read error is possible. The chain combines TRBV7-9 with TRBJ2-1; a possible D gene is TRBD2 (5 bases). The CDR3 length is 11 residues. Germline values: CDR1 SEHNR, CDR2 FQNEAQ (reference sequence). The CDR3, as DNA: TGTGCCAGCAGCTTCCTAGAGGGCTTCGTCTTC. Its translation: CASSFLEGFVF.

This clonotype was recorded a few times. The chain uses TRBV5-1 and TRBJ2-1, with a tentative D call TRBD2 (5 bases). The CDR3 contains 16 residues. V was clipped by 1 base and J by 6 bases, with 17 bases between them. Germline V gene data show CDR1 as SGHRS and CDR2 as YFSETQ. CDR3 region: CASSLIGGNRLNEQFF. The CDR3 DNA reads TGCGCCAGCAGCTTGATTGGAGGAAACCGTCTCAATGAGCAGTTCTTC.

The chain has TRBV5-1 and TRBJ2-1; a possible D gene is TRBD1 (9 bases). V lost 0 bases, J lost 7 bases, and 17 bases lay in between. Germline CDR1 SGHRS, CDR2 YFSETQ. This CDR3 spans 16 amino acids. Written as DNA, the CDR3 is TGCGCCAGCAGCTTGGTAGCGGGGACAGGGAGTAATGAGCAGTTCTTC. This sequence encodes CASSLVAGTGSNEQFF.

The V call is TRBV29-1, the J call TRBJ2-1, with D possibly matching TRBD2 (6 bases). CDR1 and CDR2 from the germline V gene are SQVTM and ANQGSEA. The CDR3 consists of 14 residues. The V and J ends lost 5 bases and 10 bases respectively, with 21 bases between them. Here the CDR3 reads CSVIPPWGVFEQFF. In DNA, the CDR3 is TGCAGCGTTATTCCCCCTTGGGGGGTCTTCGAGCAGTTCTTC.

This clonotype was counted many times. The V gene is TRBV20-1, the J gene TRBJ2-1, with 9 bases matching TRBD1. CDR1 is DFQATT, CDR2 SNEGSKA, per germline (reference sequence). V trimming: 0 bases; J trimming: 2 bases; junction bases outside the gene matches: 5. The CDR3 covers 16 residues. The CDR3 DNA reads TGCAGTGCTAGAGATGGTAGACAGGGGGCCTACAATGAGCAGTTCTTC. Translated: CSARDGRQGAYNEQFF.

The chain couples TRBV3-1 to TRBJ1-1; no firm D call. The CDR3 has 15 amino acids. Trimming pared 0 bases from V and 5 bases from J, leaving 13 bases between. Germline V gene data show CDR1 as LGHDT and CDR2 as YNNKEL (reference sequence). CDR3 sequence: CASSQEGQLGTEAFF. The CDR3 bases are TGTGCCAGCAGCCAAGAGGGTCAGCTGGGAACTGAAGCTTTCTTT.

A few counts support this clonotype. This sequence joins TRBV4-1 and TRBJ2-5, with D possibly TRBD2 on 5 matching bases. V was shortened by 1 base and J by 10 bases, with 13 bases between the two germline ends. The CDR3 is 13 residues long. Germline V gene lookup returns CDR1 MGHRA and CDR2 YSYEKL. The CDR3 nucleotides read TGCGCCAGCAGCCAAGTTGGGAGAGAGGACCAGTACTTC. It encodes CASSQVGREDQYF.

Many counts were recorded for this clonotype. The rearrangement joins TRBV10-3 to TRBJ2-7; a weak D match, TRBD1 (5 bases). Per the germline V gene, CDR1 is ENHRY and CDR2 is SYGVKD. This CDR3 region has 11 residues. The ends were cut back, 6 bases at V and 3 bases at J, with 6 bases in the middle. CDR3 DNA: TGTGCCATCAGGGACAACTACGAGCAGTACTTC. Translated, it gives CAIRDNYEQYF.

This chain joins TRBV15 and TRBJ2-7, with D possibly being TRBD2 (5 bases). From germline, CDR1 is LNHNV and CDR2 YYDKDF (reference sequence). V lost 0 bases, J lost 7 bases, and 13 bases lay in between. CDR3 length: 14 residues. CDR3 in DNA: TGTGCCACCAGCAGAGATCTGAGCTCGGGAGAGCAGTACTTC. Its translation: CATSRDLSSGEQYF.

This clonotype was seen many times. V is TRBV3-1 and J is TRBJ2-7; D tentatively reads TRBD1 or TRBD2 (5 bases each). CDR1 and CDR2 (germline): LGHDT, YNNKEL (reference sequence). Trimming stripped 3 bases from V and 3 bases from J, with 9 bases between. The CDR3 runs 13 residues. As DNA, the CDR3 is TGTGCCAGCAGCCAGGGACGAGTCTACGAGCAGTACTTC. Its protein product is CASSQGRVYEQYF.

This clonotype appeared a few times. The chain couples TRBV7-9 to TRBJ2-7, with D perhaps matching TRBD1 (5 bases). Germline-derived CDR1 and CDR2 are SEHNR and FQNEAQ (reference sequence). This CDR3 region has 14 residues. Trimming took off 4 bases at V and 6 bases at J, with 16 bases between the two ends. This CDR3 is CASSSTDSHFEQYF. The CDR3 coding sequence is TGTGCCAGCAGCTCGACTGACAGCCACTTCGAGCAGTACTTC.

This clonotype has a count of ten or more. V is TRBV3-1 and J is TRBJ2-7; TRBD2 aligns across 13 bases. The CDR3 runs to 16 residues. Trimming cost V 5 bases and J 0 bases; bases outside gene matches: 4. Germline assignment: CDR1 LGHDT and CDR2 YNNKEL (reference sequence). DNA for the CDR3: TGTGCCAGCAGCTTGGGACTAGCGGGGAGCTCCTACGAGCAGTACTTC. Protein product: CASSLGLAGSSYEQYF.

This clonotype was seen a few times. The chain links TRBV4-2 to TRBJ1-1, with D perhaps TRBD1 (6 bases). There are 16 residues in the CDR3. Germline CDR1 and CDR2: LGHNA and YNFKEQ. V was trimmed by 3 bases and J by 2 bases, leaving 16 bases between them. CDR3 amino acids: CASSQTRDRPNTEAFF. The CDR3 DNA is TGTGCCAGCAGCCAGACCCGAGACAGGCCTAACACTGAAGCTTTCTTT.

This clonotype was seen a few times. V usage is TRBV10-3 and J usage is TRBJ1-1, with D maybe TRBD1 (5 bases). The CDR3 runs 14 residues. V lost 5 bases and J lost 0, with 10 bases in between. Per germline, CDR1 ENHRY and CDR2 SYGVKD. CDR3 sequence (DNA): TGTGCCATCAGTAGGGACGGGATGAACACTGAAGCTTTCTTT. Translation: CAISRDGMNTEAFF.

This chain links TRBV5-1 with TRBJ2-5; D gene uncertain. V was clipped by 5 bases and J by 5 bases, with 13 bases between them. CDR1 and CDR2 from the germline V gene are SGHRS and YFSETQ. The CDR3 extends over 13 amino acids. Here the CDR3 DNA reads TGCGCCAGCAGAGGCCTTTTCGGGGAGACCCAGTACTTC. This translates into CASRGLFGETQYF.

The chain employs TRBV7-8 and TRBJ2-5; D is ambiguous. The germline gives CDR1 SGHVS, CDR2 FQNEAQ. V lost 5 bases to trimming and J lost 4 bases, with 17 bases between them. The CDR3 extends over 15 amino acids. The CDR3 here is CASSPGSWAVETQYF. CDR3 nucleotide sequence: TGTGCCAGCAGCCCGGGCTCGTGGGCAGTAGAGACCCAGTACTTC.

Here the CDR3 reads CSVQTVSYNEQFF. CDR3 nucleotide sequence: TGCAGCGTCCAGACAGTCTCCTACAATGAGCAGTTCTTC. The chain employs TRBV29-1 and TRBJ2-1; maybe TRBD1 (5 bases). The V and J ends lost 6 bases and 0 bases respectively, with 9 bases between them. Per germline, CDR1 SQVTM and CDR2 ANQGSEA. The CDR3 runs 13 residues.

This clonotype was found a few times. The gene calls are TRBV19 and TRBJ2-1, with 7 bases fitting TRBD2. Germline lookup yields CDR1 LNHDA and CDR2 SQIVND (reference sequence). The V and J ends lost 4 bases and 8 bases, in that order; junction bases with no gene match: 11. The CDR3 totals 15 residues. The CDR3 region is CASSTRLASVYEQFF. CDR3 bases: TGTGCCAGTAGTACCCGACTAGCCTCCGTCTATGAGCAGTTCTTC.